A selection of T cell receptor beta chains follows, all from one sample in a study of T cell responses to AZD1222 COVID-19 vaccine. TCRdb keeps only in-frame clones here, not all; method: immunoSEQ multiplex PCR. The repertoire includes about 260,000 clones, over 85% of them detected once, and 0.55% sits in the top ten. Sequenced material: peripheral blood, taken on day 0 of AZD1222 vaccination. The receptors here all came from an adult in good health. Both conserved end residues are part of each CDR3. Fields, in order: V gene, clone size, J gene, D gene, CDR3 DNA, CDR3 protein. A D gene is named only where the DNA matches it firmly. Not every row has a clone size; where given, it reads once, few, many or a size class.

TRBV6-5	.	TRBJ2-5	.	TGTGCCAGCAGTTACGCAGGGACGTCGGAGACCCAGTACTTC	CASSYAGTSETQYF
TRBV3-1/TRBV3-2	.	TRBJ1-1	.	TGTGCCAGCAGCCAACCCAACACTGAAGCTTTCTTT	CASSQPNTEAFF
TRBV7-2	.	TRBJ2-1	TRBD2	TGTGCCAGCAGCTCTCGGGCTAGCGGGAGGGCCAATGAGCAGTTCTTC	CASSSRASGRANEQFF
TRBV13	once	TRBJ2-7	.	TGTGCCAGCAGCTTTCGCAGGGGAAGCATCGAGCAGTACTTC	CASSFRRGSIEQYF
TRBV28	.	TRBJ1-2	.	TGTGCCAGCAGTTTATCAGCCGGTCCCCTTGGCTACACCTTC	CASSLSAGPLGYTF
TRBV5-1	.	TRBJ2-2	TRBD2	TGCGCCAGCAGCCCAAAATACAGCGGGAGGGGGAACACCGGGGAGCTGTTTTTT	CASSPKYSGRGNTGELFF
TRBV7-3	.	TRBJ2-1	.	TGTGCCAGCAGCTTGGGAGGGAGGGGACATTACAATGAGCAGTTCTTC	CASSLGGRGHYNEQFF
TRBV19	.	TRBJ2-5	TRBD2	TGTGCCAGTAGTTGGGGACTAGCGGGACTCCAAGAGACCCAGTACTTC	CASSWGLAGLQETQYF
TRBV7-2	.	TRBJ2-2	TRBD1	TGTGCCAGCCGGACTCGGACAGGGGGCTGGGGAAAGAGAACCGGGGAGCTGTTTTTT	CASRTRTGGWGKRTGELFF
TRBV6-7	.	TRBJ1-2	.	TGTGCCAGCAGTTACTCGACGATGAGACGGCGAGCTTATGGCTACACCTTC	CASSYSTMRRRAYGYTF
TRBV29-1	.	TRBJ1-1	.	TGCAGCGGCGGGGGGGCAGGGAACACTGAAGCTTTCTTT	CSGGGAGNTEAFF
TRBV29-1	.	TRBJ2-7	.	TGCAGCGTGGATTTTGGAGGCGACGAGCAGTACTTC	CSVDFGGDEQYF
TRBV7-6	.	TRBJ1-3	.	TGTGCCAGCAGCACCTTGGAAGGCTCTGGAAACACCATATATTTT	CASSTLEGSGNTIYF
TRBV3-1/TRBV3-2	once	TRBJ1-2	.	TGTGCCAGCTTAGGTGGCTATGGCTACACCTTC	CASLGGYGYTF
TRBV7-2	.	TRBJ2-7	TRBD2	TGTGCCAGCAGCTCAGGGACTAGCGGCACCTACGAGCAGTACTTC	CASSSGTSGTYEQYF
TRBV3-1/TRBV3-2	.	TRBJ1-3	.	TGTGCCAGCAGCCAAGGGGACCTCTCTGGAAACACCATATATTTT	CASSQGDLSGNTIYF
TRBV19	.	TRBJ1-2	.	TGTGCCAGTAGCCCGGTGAGTGGACGCTATGGCTACACCTTC	CASSPVSGRYGYTF
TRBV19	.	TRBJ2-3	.	TGTGCCAGTAAGGACTCCACAGATACGCAGTATTTT	CASKDSTDTQYF
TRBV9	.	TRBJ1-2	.	TGTGCCAGCAGCGGACAGGACAGCTACACCTTC	CASSGQDSYTF
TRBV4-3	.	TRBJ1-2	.	TGCGCCAGCAGCCAGGGGCTTCAAGCAGAATATGGCTACACCTTC	CASSQGLQAEYGYTF
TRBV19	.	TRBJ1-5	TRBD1	TGTGCCAGTAGTACCGGGACAGGGAGCAATCAGCCCCAGCATTTT	CASSTGTGSNQPQHF
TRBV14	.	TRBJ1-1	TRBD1	TGTGCCAGCAGCCAAGATCTGACAGGGGGCACTGAAGCTTTCTTT	CASSQDLTGGTEAFF
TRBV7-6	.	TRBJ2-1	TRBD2	TGTGCCAGCAGCGCATCTTTAGCGGGAGGGAGGTATGAGCAGTTCTTC	CASSASLAGGRYEQFF
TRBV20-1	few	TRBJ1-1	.	TGCAGTGCTGGGGTGAACACTGAAGCTTTCTTT	CSAGVNTEAFF
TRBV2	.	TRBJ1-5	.	TGTGCCAGCAGTGAAGCAGAGACGGATAATCAGCCCCAGCATTTT	CASSEAETDNQPQHF
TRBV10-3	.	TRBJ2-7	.	TGTGCCATCAGCCCGACAGGCCCCTACGAGCAGTACTTC	CAISPTGPYEQYF
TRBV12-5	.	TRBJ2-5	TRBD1	TGTGCTAGTGGTTTGGAGGGACAGGCCAGGGGGACCCAGTACTTC	CASGLEGQARGTQYF
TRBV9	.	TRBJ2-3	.	TGTGCCAGCAGCGTAGCCCAGGGAGGCGCAGATACGCAGTATTTT	CASSVAQGGADTQYF
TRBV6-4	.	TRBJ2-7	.	TGTGCCAGCAGTGTTGAGGGGCGGGGGCCCTACGAGCAGTACTTC	CASSVEGRGPYEQYF
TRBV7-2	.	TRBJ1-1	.	TGTGCCAGCAGCGTTCTCCTACTCCGGGACGTGCGTATGGCCGCTTTCTTT	CASSVLLLRDVRMAAFF
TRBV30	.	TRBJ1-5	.	TGTGCCTGGACCACAGGGTCAGGGCAGCCCCAGCATTTT	CAWTTGSGQPQHF
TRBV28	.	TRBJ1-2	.	TGTGCCAGCAGTTTCCGTAGTAACTATGGCTACACCTTC	CASSFRSNYGYTF
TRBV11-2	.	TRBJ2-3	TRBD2	TGTGCCAGCAGCTTAGGACTAGCAACGGATACGCAGTATTTT	CASSLGLATDTQYF
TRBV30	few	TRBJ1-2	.	TGTGCCCCAGGGCGGGGATATGGCTACACCTTC	CAPGRGYGYTF
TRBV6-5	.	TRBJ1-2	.	TGTGCCAGCAGTTACAACCCAGAATCCGGCTACACCTTC	CASSYNPESGYTF
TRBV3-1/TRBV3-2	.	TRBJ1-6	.	TGTGCCAGCAGACCCAGGGGCGCGCATTCACCCCTCCACTTT	CASRPRGAHSPLHF
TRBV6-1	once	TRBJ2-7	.	TGTGCCAGCAGTGAACAGCTCTCCTACGAGCAGTACTTC	CASSEQLSYEQYF
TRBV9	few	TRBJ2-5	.	TGTGCCAGCAGCGCCCAGGGGGAGACCCAGTACTTC	CASSAQGETQYF
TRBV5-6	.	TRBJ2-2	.	TGTGCCAGCAGCTTGGCAGGGGCAGGGAGCACCGGGGAGCTGTTTTTT	CASSLAGAGSTGELFF
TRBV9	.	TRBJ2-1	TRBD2	TGTGCCAGCAGTTCTGCGGGGGGGCCCTACAATGAGCAGTTCTTC	CASSSAGGPYNEQFF
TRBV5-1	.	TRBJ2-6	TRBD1	TGCGCCAGCAGGAGATCCGGGGGACAGGGGGCATCTGGGGCCAACGTCCTGACTTTC	CASRRSGGQGASGANVLTF